These 20 T cell receptor beta chains originate from one sample sequenced in a study of human T cells and chemical hapten exposure. Described time point: patch test 1, 2 weeks after DPC sensitization. Treatment denoted: therapeutic diphenylcyclopropenone sensitization with weekly scalp DPC. TCRdb redid the calling of the RACE reads with MiXCR, one entry per CDR3 protein. This sample has tens of thousands of distinct CDR3 sequences; approximately 8.6% occur once, and the top ten carry 10% to 15%. Sequenced here: whole blood, sampled in connection with sensitization to the hapten diphenylcyclopropenone (DPC). Receptors originate from a woman aged 40 to 50 with alopecia areata. Some clones in this sample may be carry-over from other donors' samples.

This clonotype was observed at least ten times. The chain employs TRBV9 and TRBJ2-5; TRBD2 aligns across 9 bases. The length of the CDR3 is 17 residues. V lost 0 bases and J lost 2; bases outside the gene matches: 8. CDR1 is SGDLS, CDR2 YYNGEE, per germline. CDR3 nucleotide sequence: TGTGCCAGCAGCGTAGATTCGCGGGGGGGCCTTCAAGAGACCCAGTACTTC. Protein sequence: CASSVDSRGGLQETQYF.

The chain combines TRBV5-5 with TRBJ2-3; 7 bases line up with TRBD1. V gave up 4 bases and J gave up 2 bases; unmatched junction bases: 7. CDR3 length: 15 residues. Germline V lookup: CDR1 SGHKS, CDR2 YYEKEE (reference sequence). The CDR3 sequence is CASSKVQGFTDTQYF. CDR3 nucleotides: TGTGCCAGCAGCAAAGTACAGGGGTTCACAGATACGCAGTATTTT.

At least ten counts were recorded for this clonotype. The chain uses TRBV7-9 and TRBJ1-5, with 7 bases that match TRBD1. The trim removed 1 base at V and 6 bases at J, leaving 3 bases unmatched. The CDR3 sequence is 14 residues long. Germline V lookup: CDR1 SEHNR, CDR2 FQNEAQ (reference sequence). CDR3 in amino acids: CASSLGDSAQPQHF. CDR3 nucleotides: TGTGCCAGCAGCTTAGGGGACAGCGCTCAGCCCCAGCATTTT. Full variable domain (remainder filled in from reference TRBV7-9 and TRBJ1-5): DTGVSQNPRHKITKRGQNVTFRCDPISEHNRLYWYRQTLGQGPEFLTYFQNEAQLEKSRLLSDRFSAERPKGSFSTLEIQRTEQGDSAMYLCASSLGDSAQPQHFGDGTRLSIL.

The chain has TRBV7-9 and TRBJ1-2, with D perhaps matching TRBD1 (5 bases). This CDR3 has 15 amino acids. Germline CDR1 is SEHNR and CDR2 is FQNEAQ (reference sequence). The germline V and J ends were trimmed by 5 bases and 4 bases, with 17 bases remaining between them. This chain's CDR3 is CASSITYGAAYGYTF. The CDR3 nucleotides are TGTGCCAGCAGCATCACCTATGGGGCGGCCTATGGCTACACCTTC.

This clonotype has more than one count but fewer than ten. The chain links TRBV11-2 to TRBJ2-1, with 10 nucleotides matching TRBD1. Trimming at V came to 4 bases and at J to 6 bases, leaving 6 bases not matched to a gene. The V gene's germline CDR1 is SGHAT and CDR2 FQNNGV. This CDR3 is 15 amino acids long. CDR3 sequence: CASSSKGQGGNEQFF. For the CDR3, the DNA is TGTGCCAGCAGCTCTAAAGGACAGGGGGGCAATGAGCAGTTCTTC.

The CDR3 here is CASSPPGMEKLFF. The CDR3 DNA sequence: TGCGCCAGCAGCCCCCCCGGTATGGAAAAACTGTTTTTT. This chain links TRBV4-1 with TRBJ1-4; D is uncertain. The CDR3 is 13 residues long. Between the trimmed V and J ends, which lost 4 bases and 8 bases, there was a span of 11 bases. Germline CDR1 and CDR2: MGHRA and YSYEKL.

This clonotype was seen a handful of times. The rearrangement uses TRBV6-4 and TRBJ2-2; D gene unclear. The CDR3 extends over 16 amino acids. The V gene lost 5 bases and the J gene lost 2 bases, with 15 bases spanning the gap. CDR1 is MRHNA and CDR2 is SNTAGT in the germline V gene. The CDR3 DNA follows: TGTGCCAGCAGTCCGACCCGAAGATACAACACCGGGGAGCTGTTTTTT. It is translated as CASSPTRRYNTGELFF.

This clonotype was seen at least ten times. The V and J genes are TRBV6-6 and TRBJ1-5; the match to TRBD1 covers 8 bases. J was trimmed by 10 bases and V by 4 bases; bases with no gene match: 9. The CDR3 sequence is 14 residues long. The germline gives CDR1 MNHNY, CDR2 SVGAGI (reference sequence). The CDR3 nucleotides are TGTGCCAGCAGTTGGACGCAGGGGGCAGTACCCCAGCATTTT. It translates to CASSWTQGAVPQHF.

The chain uses TRBV10-1 and TRBJ1-5; D ambiguous. The V gene's germline CDR1 is WNHNN and CDR2 SYGVQD (reference sequence). V was pared by 3 bases and J by 7 bases, with 13 bases between. There are 14 residues in the CDR3. CDR3 region: CASSDPRRAQPQHF. The CDR3 DNA follows: TGCGCCAGCAGTGACCCCAGACGTGCCCAGCCCCAGCATTTT.

Many counts were recorded for this clonotype. V is TRBV2 and J is TRBJ1-5, with TRBD1 as a possible D gene (5 bases). V gave up 1 base and J gave up 5 bases, with 12 bases separating them. The CDR3 has 15 residues. Per the germline V gene, CDR1 is SNHLY and CDR2 is FYNNEI. CDR3 loop: CASSEVGRVDQPQHF. The DNA for the CDR3 is TGTGCCAGCAGTGAAGTGGGCAGGGTCGATCAGCCCCAGCATTTT.

With respect to this clonotype: One base away lies a much larger clone, so this may be a sequencing read error. The chain uses TRBV7-9 and TRBJ1-5; TRBD1 matches at 10 bases. Per the germline V gene, CDR1 is SEHNR and CDR2 is FQNEAQ (reference sequence). The ends lost 0 bases at V and 6 bases at J; junction bases unmatched: 5. This CDR3 has 16 residues. The CDR3 region has the DNA TGTGCCAGCAGCTTAGCGACAGGGGGCGCGACTCAGCCCCAGCATTTT. Translating gives CASSLATGGATQPQHF.

In its sample, this clonotype was seen many times. The V gene is TRBV6-2 or TRBV6-3, the J gene TRBJ1-5, with D tentatively TRBD1 (5 bases). The CDR3 spans 15 residues. Deletions cut 5 bases from V and 3 bases from J, with 14 bases between. CDR1 is MNHEY, CDR2 SVGEGT, per germline. CDR3 protein: CASSTGLNTNQPQHF. The CDR3 nucleotides read TGTGCCAGCAGTACGGGACTCAACACCAATCAGCCCCAGCATTTT.

Ten or more counts support this clonotype. The genes are TRBV7-3 and TRBJ2-2; D remains unclear. Trimming took off 2 bases at V and 0 bases at J, with 4 bases between the two ends. The CDR3 extends over 14 amino acids. Looked up from germline, CDR1 is SGHTA and CDR2 is FQGTGA. The CDR3 loop reads CASSLSPNTGELFF. The CDR3 DNA reads as TGTGCCAGCAGCTTATCACCGAACACCGGGGAGCTGTTTTTT.

The J gene is TRBJ1-2, the V gene TRBV12-3 or TRBV12-4, with 7 bases that match TRBD1. The CDR3 totals 12 residues. The V and J ends lost 4 bases and 4 bases, in that order; junction bases with no gene match: 0. CDR3 loop: CASSSGGYGYTF. In nucleotides, the CDR3 is TGTGCCAGCAGTTCAGGGGGCTATGGCTACACCTTC.

This clonotype was detected many times. The CDR3 loop is CASSPRGATNEKLFF. The CDR3 DNA sequence: TGTGCCAGCAGCCCGAGGGGGGCAACTAATGAAAAACTGTTTTTT. The V gene is TRBV5-6, the J gene TRBJ1-4; a possible D gene is TRBD1 (6 bases). Trimming took off 4 bases at V and 0 bases at J, with 10 bases between the two ends. Germline V CDR1 and CDR2: SGHDT, YYEEEE. The CDR3 length is 15 residues.

This CDR3 reads CASSIRTGLHTEAFF. DNA for the CDR3: TGTGCCAGCAGCATACGGACAGGGCTCCACACTGAAGCTTTCTTT. The V and J genes are TRBV7-6 and TRBJ1-1; 8 nucleotides agree with TRBD1. Losses at the gene ends were 5 bases for V and 3 bases for J; bases not matched to a gene: 8. CDR1 SGHVS and CDR2 FNYEAQ come from the germline V gene. This CDR3 contains 15 residues.

This clonotype was seen a few times. V is TRBV27 and J is TRBJ2-7; unclear D gene. The CDR3 has 16 amino acids. Germline assignment: CDR1 MNHEY and CDR2 SMNVEV (reference sequence). Trimming removed 4 bases from V and 2 bases from J, with 18 bases in between. Written as DNA, the CDR3 is TGTGCCAGCAGTTCTAGGTCCCCCGGACGTGCCTACGAGCAGTACTTC. It encodes CASSSRSPGRAYEQYF.

This chain joins TRBV4-1 and TRBJ2-6, with D unresolved. This CDR3 spans 13 amino acids. V dropped 4 bases and J dropped 9 bases, with 10 bases sitting between them. Germline values: CDR1 MGHRA, CDR2 YSYEKL. DNA of the CDR3: TGCGCCAGCAGCCCCCGGACCGTCAACGTCCTGACTTTC. It codes for CASSPRTVNVLTF.

The V and J genes are TRBV6-1 and TRBJ1-1; D gene unclear. This CDR3 spans 14 amino acids. Germline V gives CDR1 MNHNS, CDR2 SASEGT. V lost 8 bases to trimming and J lost 0 bases, with 13 bases between them. CDR3: CASLISNLNTEAFF. The CDR3 region has the DNA TGTGCCAGCCTTATCTCAAACCTGAACACTGAAGCTTTCTTT.

This clonotype was detected only a few times. The chain uses TRBV18 and TRBJ2-5; 8 positions match TRBD1. The germline V gene encodes CDR1 KGHSH and CDR2 LQKENI. CDR3 length equals 14 residues. V dropped 2 bases and J dropped 1; count of bases not matched to a gene: 0. The DNA for the CDR3 is TGTGCCAGCTCACCAGGGACAGGCCAAGAGACCCAGTACTTC. Translation: CASSPGTGQETQYF.